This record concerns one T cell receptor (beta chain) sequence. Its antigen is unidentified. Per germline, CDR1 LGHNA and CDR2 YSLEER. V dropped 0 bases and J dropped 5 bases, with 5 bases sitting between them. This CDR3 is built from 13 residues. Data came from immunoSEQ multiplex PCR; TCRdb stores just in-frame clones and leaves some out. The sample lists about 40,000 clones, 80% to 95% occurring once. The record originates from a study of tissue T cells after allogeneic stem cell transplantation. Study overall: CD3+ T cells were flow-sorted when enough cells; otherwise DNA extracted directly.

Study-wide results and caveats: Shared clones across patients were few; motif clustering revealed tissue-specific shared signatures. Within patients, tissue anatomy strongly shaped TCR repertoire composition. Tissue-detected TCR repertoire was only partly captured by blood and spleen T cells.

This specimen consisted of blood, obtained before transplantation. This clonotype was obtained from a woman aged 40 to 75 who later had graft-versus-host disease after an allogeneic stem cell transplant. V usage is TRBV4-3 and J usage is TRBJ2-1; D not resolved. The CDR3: CASSQETNNEQFF. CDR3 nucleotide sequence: TGCGCCAGCAGCCAAGAAACTAACAATGAGCAGTTCTTC.